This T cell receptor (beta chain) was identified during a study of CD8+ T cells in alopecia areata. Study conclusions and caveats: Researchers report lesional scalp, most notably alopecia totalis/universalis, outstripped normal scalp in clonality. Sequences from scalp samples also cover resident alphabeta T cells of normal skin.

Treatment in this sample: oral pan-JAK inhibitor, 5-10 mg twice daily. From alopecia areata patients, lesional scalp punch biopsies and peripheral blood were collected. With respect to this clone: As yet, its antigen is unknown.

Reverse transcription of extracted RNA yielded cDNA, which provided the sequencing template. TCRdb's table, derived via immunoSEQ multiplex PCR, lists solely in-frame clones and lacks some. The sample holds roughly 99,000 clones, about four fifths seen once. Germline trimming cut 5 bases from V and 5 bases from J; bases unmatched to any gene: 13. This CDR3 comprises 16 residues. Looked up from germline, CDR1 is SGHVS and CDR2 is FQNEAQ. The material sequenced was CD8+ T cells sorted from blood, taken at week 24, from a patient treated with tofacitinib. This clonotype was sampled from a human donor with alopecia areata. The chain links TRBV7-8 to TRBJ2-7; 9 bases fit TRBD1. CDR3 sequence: CASSRRPGQGIHEQYF. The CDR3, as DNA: TGTGCCAGCAGCCGTCGACCGGGACAGGGCATCCACGAGCAGTACTTC.